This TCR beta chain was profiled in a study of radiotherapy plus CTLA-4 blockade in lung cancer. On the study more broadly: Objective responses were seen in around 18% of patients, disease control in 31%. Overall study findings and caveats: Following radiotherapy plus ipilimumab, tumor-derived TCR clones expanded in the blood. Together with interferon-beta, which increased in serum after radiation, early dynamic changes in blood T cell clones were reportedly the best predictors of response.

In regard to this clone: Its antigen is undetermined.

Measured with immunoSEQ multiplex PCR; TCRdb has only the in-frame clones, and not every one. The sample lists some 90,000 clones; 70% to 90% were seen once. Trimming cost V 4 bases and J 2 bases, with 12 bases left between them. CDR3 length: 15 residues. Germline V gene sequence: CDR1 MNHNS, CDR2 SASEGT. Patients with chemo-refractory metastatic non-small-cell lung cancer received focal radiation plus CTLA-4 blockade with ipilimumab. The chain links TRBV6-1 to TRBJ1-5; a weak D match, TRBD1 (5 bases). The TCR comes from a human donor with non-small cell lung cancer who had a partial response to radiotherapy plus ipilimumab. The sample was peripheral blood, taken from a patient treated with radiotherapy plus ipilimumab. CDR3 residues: CASSGAGGGNQPQHF. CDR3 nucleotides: TGTGCCAGCAGTGGAGCGGGAGGGGGCAATCAGCCCCAGCATTTT.